Below, 18 T cell receptor beta chains from the same sample are listed, as sequenced in a study of CD8 T cells in ankylosing spondylitis (dated by TCRdb to the late 2010s). Libraries were built with 5' RACE. Data came from an Illumina HiSeq 2500. TCRdb itself trimmed the public reads at Q25 with fastp, ran MiXCR and retained productive beta chains. Each CDR3 protein appears once, grouped with its most common genes and DNA. This sample is represented by approximately 100,000 distinct CDR3 sequences; about 8% of them were singletons. The leading ten clones occupy approximately 9.7% of the sample. Sequenced material: blood, either unsorted or a sorted T cell fraction (not recorded which). These receptors were obtained from a male donor with ankylosing spondylitis or in good health (not recorded which).

Only a few counts were recorded for this clonotype. The J gene is TRBJ1-3, the V gene TRBV27, with unresolved D. The length of the CDR3 is 16 residues. V was pared by 5 bases and J by 0 bases, with 14 bases between. Germline lookup yields CDR1 MNHEY and CDR2 SMNVEV (reference sequence). This CDR3 is CASSPTIRNSGNTIYF. The CDR3 DNA reads TGTGCCAGCAGTCCCACAATCCGAAACTCTGGAAACACCATATATTTT.

J is TRBJ2-5 and V is TRBV7-3; no reliable D call. Germline V gene lookup returns CDR1 SGHTA and CDR2 FQGTGA. V lost 3 bases to trimming and J lost 4 bases, with 9 bases between them. The CDR3 is 13 residues long. For the CDR3, the DNA is TGTGCCAGCAGCTTTACCTGGGGAGAGACCCAGTACTTC. Translating it yields CASSFTWGETQYF.

This clonotype was seen ten or more times. The chain links TRBV28 to TRBJ1-5, with no clear D. CDR3 length equals 12 residues. Per the germline V gene, CDR1 is MDHEN and CDR2 is SYDVKM. V was clipped by 7 bases and J by 5 bases, with 9 bases between them. The CDR3 DNA is TGTGCCAGCATGATTGGGGATCAGCCCCAGCATTTT. It is translated as CASMIGDQPQHF.

Ten or more counts support this clonotype. The rearrangement joins TRBV20-1 to TRBJ2-4, with 11 bases lining up with TRBD2. V trimming: 3 bases; J trimming: 5 bases; junction bases outside the gene matches: 0. The germline V gene has CDR1 DFQATT and CDR2 SNEGSKA (reference sequence). This CDR3 is 13 amino acids long. This CDR3 reads CSARGLAENIQYF. CDR3 sequence (DNA): TGCAGTGCTAGGGGACTAGCGGAAAACATTCAGTACTTC.

Many counts were recorded for this clonotype. This sequence joins TRBV11-2 and TRBJ2-3, with D hard to call. This CDR3 comprises 10 residues. V dropped 3 bases and J dropped 9 bases, with 4 bases sitting between them. Germline V lookup: CDR1 SGHAT, CDR2 FQNNGV. The CDR3 loop reads CASSFQTQYF. As DNA, the CDR3 is TGTGCCAGCAGCTTCCAAACGCAGTATTTT. The full variable domain, rest sourced from reference TRBV11-2 and TRBJ2-3, is EAGVAQSPRYKIIEKRQSVAFWCNPISGHATLYWYQQILGQGPKLLIQFQNNGVVDDSQLPKDRFSAERLKGVDSTLKIQPAKLEDSAVYLCASSFQTQYFGPGTRLTVL.

This clonotype showed up many times. The chain couples TRBV5-1 to TRBJ2-3; 14 bases fit TRBD2. CDR1 is SGHRS and CDR2 is YFSETQ in the germline V gene. The CDR3 is 17 amino acids. J was trimmed by 6 bases and V by 4 bases; bases with no gene match: 10. The CDR3 DNA sequence: TGCGCCAGCAGCGATGGGACTAGCGGGAGCGTCGGGGATACGCAGTATTTT. Amino acids: CASSDGTSGSVGDTQYF.

This clonotype occurred many times. This rearrangement joins TRBV3-1 to TRBJ1-6, with TRBD1 as a possible D gene (5 bases). CDR3 length equals 18 residues. Germline V lookup: CDR1 LGHDT, CDR2 YNNKEL (reference sequence). Trimming took 6 bases from V and 3 from J, leaving 21 bases between them. As DNA, the CDR3 is TGTGCCAGCAGTCCACCCGTCCGGGACTCTCTCTATAATTCACCCCTCCACTTT. As protein: CASSPPVRDSLYNSPLHF.

This clonotype was counted at least ten times. The CDR3, as DNA: TGCGCCAGCTGTTCGTCGGCCGGAGATACGCAGTATTTT. The encoded protein is CASCSSAGDTQYF. The rearrangement links TRBV4-3 to TRBJ2-3; no firm D call. The V gene lost 8 bases and the J gene lost 5 bases, with 14 bases spanning the gap. Germline V gives CDR1 LGHNA, CDR2 YSLEER. This CDR3 is 13 amino acids long.

This clonotype was recorded many times. The chain uses TRBV20-1 and TRBJ1-5, with a weak D call TRBD1 (6 bases). The V end was cut by 2 bases, the J end by 3 bases, with 11 bases between. The length of the CDR3 is 14 residues. Germline V gene sequence: CDR1 DFQATT, CDR2 SNEGSKA (reference sequence). The CDR3 coding sequence is TGCAGTGCTAGACCGGGGGGCCTCAATCAGCCCCAGCATTTT. This sequence encodes CSARPGGLNQPQHF.

At least ten counts were recorded for this clonotype. The chain joins TRBV4-1 to TRBJ2-5; TRBD2 matches at 12 bases. V trimming: 1 base; J trimming: 3 bases; junction bases outside the gene matches: 3. The CDR3 is 16 residues long. Per the germline V gene, CDR1 is MGHRA and CDR2 is YSYEKL. The CDR3 DNA reads as TGCGCCAGCAGCCAAGTCGGACTAGCGGGGAAAGAGACCCAGTACTTC. It codes for CASSQVGLAGKETQYF.

This sequence joins TRBV11-3 and TRBJ2-3; TRBD1 might be the D (6 bases). The germline V gene encodes CDR1 SGHNT and CDR2 YENEEA. The CDR3 loop spans 15 amino acids. The V end lost 3 bases, the J end lost 0 bases, and 10 bases lay between the germline ends. The CDR3, as DNA: TGTGCCAGCAGCTTTGGACAGACGAGCACAGATACGCAGTATTTT. The encoded protein is CASSFGQTSTDTQYF.

There are many counts of this clonotype. This rearrangement joins TRBV9 to TRBJ2-1, with TRBD2 matching over 11 bases. With 0 bases clipped from V and 0 bases from J, the junction kept 2 bases outside the gene matches. The length of the CDR3 is 17 residues. The germline CDR1 and CDR2 sequences are SGDLS and YYNGEE. CDR3 nucleotides: TGTGCCAGCAGCGTAGTAGCGGGAGGGAGCTCCTACAATGAGCAGTTCTTC. The encoded protein is CASSVVAGGSSYNEQFF.

This clonotype was found many times. This chain joins TRBV15 and TRBJ1-2, with a tentative D call TRBD1 (6 bases). Deletions cut 5 bases from V and 7 bases from J, with 14 bases between. Germline values: CDR1 LNHNV, CDR2 YYDKDF (reference sequence). CDR3 length: 13 residues. The CDR3 DNA sequence: TGTGCCACCAGCGTAGGAGGGGGAGTTGGCTACACCTTC. Translating it yields CATSVGGGVGYTF.

Concerning this clonotype itself: A much larger clone sits a single nucleotide away, making a read error possible. The chain employs TRBV7-2 and TRBJ2-5; a weak D match, TRBD2 (5 bases). V lost 5 bases and J 4 bases, leaving 14 bases between the germline ends. Germline V gene lookup returns CDR1 SGHTA and CDR2 FQGNSA. This CDR3 has 14 residues. The CDR3 nucleotides read TGTGCCAGCAGCCCCGTTTTTAGCGCAGAGACCCAGTACTTC. It is translated as CASSPVFSAETQYF.

This clonotype was counted at least ten times. The V gene is TRBV9, the J gene TRBJ2-2; D is possibly TRBD1 (5 bases). The germline V gene encodes CDR1 SGDLS and CDR2 YYNGEE. Trimming stripped 6 bases from V and 0 bases from J, with 12 bases between. CDR3 length: 15 amino acids. The CDR3 region has the DNA TGTGCCAGCACCGAGACAGAGCCGAACACCGGGGAGCTGTTTTTT. This translates into CASTETEPNTGELFF.

The chain couples TRBV28 to TRBJ2-3; D unclear. V was clipped by 4 bases and J by 2 bases, with 10 bases between them. Germline V gene sequence: CDR1 MDHEN, CDR2 SYDVKM. CDR3 length: 14 residues. CDR3 residues: CASSYVSPTDTQYF. CDR3 DNA: TGTGCCAGCAGTTACGTTTCCCCCACAGATACGCAGTATTTT.

This chain connects TRBV18 to TRBJ1-2, with 7 bases aligning to TRBD1. Germline V gives CDR1 KGHSH, CDR2 LQKENI. The CDR3 loop spans 13 amino acids. Germline trimming cut 5 bases from V and 6 bases from J; bases unmatched to any gene: 6. CDR3 DNA: TGTGCCAGCTCAACCTCCGGGACAGATGGCTACACCTTC. This encodes CASSTSGTDGYTF.

This clonotype was observed many times. The chain carries TRBV20-1 and TRBJ1-3; D call uncertain. There are 15 residues in the CDR3. Germline CDR1 is DFQATT and CDR2 is SNEGSKA (reference sequence). The V end was cut by 5 bases, the J end by 0 bases, with 14 bases between. The CDR3 sequence: CSAPPRGFSGNTIYF. The DNA for the CDR3 is TGCAGTGCTCCCCCTCGGGGATTCTCTGGAAACACCATATATTTT.